A single sample is the source of the 15 T cell receptor beta chains below, sequenced in a study of blood T cells in healthy people across ages (dated by TCRdb to between 2014 and 2017). The library was produced with 5' RACE. The sequencer listed for this sample is Illumina HiSeq 2500. The second PCR ran for roughly 7 to 11 cycles and used a J-beta primer mix along with a sample-barcoded 5' primer. TCRdb took the public reads, trimmed them with fastp at Q25, ran MiXCR for clone calling and kept in-frame beta chains. Rows are combined by CDR3 protein, so each entry shows the most common genes and DNA. The sample yields hundreds of thousands of distinct CDR3 sequences; approximately 22% were counted once. The ten largest clonotypes hold about 20% of the sample. Sequenced input: blood. Source of these receptors: a man aged 65-85 years in good health.

The rearrangement joins TRBV18 to TRBJ1-2; D uncertain. The CDR3 runs to 14 residues. Trimming pared 1 base from V and 3 bases from J, leaving 9 bases between. CDR1 and CDR2 (germline): KGHSH, LQKENI. The CDR3 sequence is CASSPQEGHYGYTF. CDR3 sequence (DNA): TGTGCCAGCTCACCACAGGAGGGTCACTATGGCTACACCTTC. The variable domain in full, completed from reference TRBV18 and TRBJ1-2, reads NAGVMQNPRHLVRRRGQEARLRCSPMKGHSHVYWYRQLPEEGLKFMVYLQKENIIDESGMPKERFSAEFPKEGPSILRIQQVVRGDSAAYFCASSPQEGHYGYTFGSGTRLTVV.

This clonotype was detected only a few times. V gene TRBV15 combines with J gene TRBJ2-7; 7 bases align to TRBD1. The CDR3 sequence is 15 residues long. Losses at the gene ends were 5 bases for V and 0 bases for J; bases not matched to a gene: 7. CDR1 and CDR2 from the germline V gene are LNHNV and YYDKDF (reference sequence). CDR3: CATSERQGSSYEQYF. The DNA of the CDR3 is TGTGCCACCAGCGAACGACAGGGCAGCTCCTACGAGCAGTACTTC.

This clonotype was counted a few times. This chain connects TRBV18 to TRBJ1-2; 7 bases are a match to TRBD1. The germline gives CDR1 KGHSH, CDR2 LQKENI. The length of the CDR3 is 17 residues. V dropped 2 bases and J dropped 8; count of bases not matched to a gene: 17. CDR3 loop: CASSPEVGERQGRGYTF. CDR3 sequence (DNA): TGTGCCAGCTCACCAGAAGTCGGTGAAAGACAGGGTCGAGGCTACACCTTC.

The chain has TRBV19 and TRBJ2-4, with D possibly TRBD1 on 8 matching bases. Germline CDR1 is LNHDA and CDR2 is SQIVND (reference sequence). Trimming cost V 5 bases and J 3 bases, with 17 bases left between them. CDR3 length equals 16 residues. The CDR3, as DNA: TGTGCCAGTAGTCCGCAGGGGGCGGGAGTCAAAAACATTCAGTACTTC. Translating gives CASSPQGAGVKNIQYF.

The chain couples TRBV11-3 to TRBJ2-2, with 11 bases matching TRBD2. The junction had 1 base not matched to a gene; V was cut back by 3 bases and J by 1 base. CDR1 SGHNT and CDR2 YENEEA come from the germline V gene. This CDR3 spans 16 amino acids. The CDR3 sequence is CASSFGTSGNTGELFF. The CDR3 nucleotides read TGTGCCAGCAGCTTCGGGACTAGCGGGAACACCGGGGAGCTGTTTTTT.

This chain connects TRBV3-1 to TRBJ2-4, with 7 bases lining up with TRBD1. J lost 3 bases, V lost 4 bases, and 3 bases had no gene match. CDR1 LGHDT and CDR2 YNNKEL come from the germline V gene (reference sequence). The CDR3 length is 14 residues. CDR3 residues: CASSRQGGKNIQYF. CDR3 sequence (DNA): TGTGCCAGCAGCCGACAGGGTGGCAAAAACATTCAGTACTTC. Together with reference TRBV3-1 and TRBJ2-4, the CDR3 gives the full variable domain: DTAVSQTPKYLVTQMGNDKSIKCEQNLGHDTMYWYKQDSKKFLKIMFSYNNKELIINETVPNRFSPKSPDKAHLNLHINSLELGDSAVYFCASSRQGGKNIQYFGAGTRLSVL.

In its sample, this clonotype was seen a few times. The CDR3 is CASSSYSDTEAFF. CDR3 coding DNA: TGTGCCAGCAGCTCATACAGCGACACTGAAGCTTTCTTT. The V and J genes are TRBV7-8 and TRBJ1-1; D unclear. V was pared by 4 bases and J by 3 bases, with 9 bases between. Per the germline V gene, CDR1 is SGHVS and CDR2 is FQNEAQ. The CDR3 spans 13 residues.

This clonotype was seen more than once but under ten times. The DNA of the CDR3 is TGTGCCAGCAGCGCAAGTACCAGGGGGCGGAATGGCTACACCTTC. Its translation is CASSASTRGRNGYTF. The genes are TRBV7-8 and TRBJ1-2; TRBD1 matches 8 bases. The CDR3 runs to 15 residues. Germline V gives CDR1 SGHVS, CDR2 FQNEAQ. V trimming: 5 bases; J trimming: 6 bases; junction bases outside the gene matches: 11.

This clonotype was counted a few times. This chain joins TRBV20-1 and TRBJ1-2; D is perhaps TRBD1 (6 bases). The ends were cut back, 8 bases at V and 1 base at J, with 14 bases in the middle. The length of the CDR3 is 13 residues. The germline gives CDR1 DFQATT, CDR2 SNEGSKA (reference sequence). CDR3 region: CSSSGQNNYGYTF. CDR3 DNA: TGCAGTTCTTCCGGACAGAATAACTATGGCTACACCTTC.

V and J are TRBV5-1 and TRBJ1-6; D is unclear. CDR1 and CDR2 (germline): SGHRS, YFSETQ. Trimming pared 0 bases from V and 5 bases from J, leaving 12 bases between. This CDR3 has 16 amino acids. The CDR3 DNA follows: TGCGCCAGCAGCTTGGACGGGCCAAACAATAATTCACCCCTCCACTTT. The encoded protein is CASSLDGPNNNSPLHF.

The rearrangement links TRBV9 to TRBJ2-5, with D maybe TRBD2 (5 bases). CDR3 length: 18 amino acids. CDR1 SGDLS and CDR2 YYNGEE come from the germline V gene. V was shortened by 0 bases and J by 5 bases, with 23 bases between the two germline ends. CDR3 amino acids: CASSVGSGPTFKHETQYF. CDR3 coding DNA: TGTGCCAGCAGCGTAGGGAGCGGCCCCACTTTTAAACATGAGACCCAGTACTTC. Variable domain in full (rest from reference TRBV9 and TRBJ2-5): DSGVTQTPKHLITATGQRVTLRCSPRSGDLSVYWYQQSLDQGLQFLIQYYNGEERAKGNILERFSAQQFPDLHSELNLSSLELGDSALYFCASSVGSGPTFKHETQYFGPGTRLLVL.

This clonotype has more than one count but fewer than ten. The rearrangement uses TRBV14 and TRBJ2-2; TRBD2 matches 7 bases. The CDR3 consists of 14 residues. V lost 2 bases to trimming and J lost 6 bases; unmatched junction nucleotides: 3. Germline CDR1 and CDR2: SGHDN and FVKESK. The CDR3 nucleotides are TGTGCCAGCAGCCAACTACGGGGGGCCGGGGAGCTGTTTTTT. Protein: CASSQLRGAGELFF.

This clonotype was seen more than once but under ten times. The rearrangement links TRBV4-3 to TRBJ2-3; tentative D call: TRBD2 (6 bases). V was trimmed by 9 bases and J by 6 bases, leaving 19 bases between them. CDR3 length: 14 amino acids. Germline CDR1 is LGHNA and CDR2 is YSLEER. The CDR3 DNA is TGCGCCAGTAAGATTTCCGTGGCGGGGGATACGCAGTATTTT. Translating it yields CASKISVAGDTQYF.

V usage is TRBV20-1 and J usage is TRBJ1-1; weak D call: TRBD1 (6 bases). The germline V gene has CDR1 DFQATT and CDR2 SNEGSKA (reference sequence). The ends were cut back, 3 bases at V and 0 bases at J, with 11 bases in the middle. The CDR3 has 14 amino acids. Here the CDR3 reads CSARVGAMNTEAFF. The CDR3 DNA follows: TGCAGTGCTAGGGTGGGGGCCATGAACACTGAAGCTTTCTTT.

This clonotype was seen at least ten times. The rearrangement uses TRBV10-3 and TRBJ1-4; D remains unclear. Looked up from germline, CDR1 is ENHRY and CDR2 is SYGVKD. V dropped 2 bases and J dropped 12 bases, with 10 bases sitting between them. The CDR3 totals 12 residues. CDR3 bases: TGTGCCATCAGTGAGCCCGGGCGGGAACTGTTTTTT. The encoded protein is CAISEPGRELFF.